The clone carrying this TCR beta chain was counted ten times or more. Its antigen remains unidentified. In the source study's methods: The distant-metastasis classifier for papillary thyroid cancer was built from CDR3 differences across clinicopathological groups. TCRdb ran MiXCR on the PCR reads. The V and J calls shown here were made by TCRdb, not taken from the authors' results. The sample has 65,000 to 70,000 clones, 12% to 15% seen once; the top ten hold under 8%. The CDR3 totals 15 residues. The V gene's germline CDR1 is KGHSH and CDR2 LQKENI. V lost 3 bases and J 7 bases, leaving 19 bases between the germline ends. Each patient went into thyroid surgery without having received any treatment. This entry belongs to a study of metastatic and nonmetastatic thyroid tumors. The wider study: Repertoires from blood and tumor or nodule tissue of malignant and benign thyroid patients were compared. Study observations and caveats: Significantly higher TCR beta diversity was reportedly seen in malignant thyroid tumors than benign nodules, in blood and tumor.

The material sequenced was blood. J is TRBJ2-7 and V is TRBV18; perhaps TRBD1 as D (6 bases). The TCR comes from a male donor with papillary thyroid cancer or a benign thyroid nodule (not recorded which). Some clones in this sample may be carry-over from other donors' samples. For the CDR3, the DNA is TGTGCCAGCTCACCGTGGGCAGGGGCAGAGGGGGAGCAGTACTTC. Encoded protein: CASSPWAGAEGEQYF. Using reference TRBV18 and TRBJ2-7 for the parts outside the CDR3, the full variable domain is NAGVMQNPRHLVRRRGQEARLRCSPMKGHSHVYWYRQLPEEGLKFMVYLQKENIIDESGMPKERFSAEFPKEGPSILRIQQVVRGDSAAYFCASSPWAGAEGEQYFGPGTRLTVT.